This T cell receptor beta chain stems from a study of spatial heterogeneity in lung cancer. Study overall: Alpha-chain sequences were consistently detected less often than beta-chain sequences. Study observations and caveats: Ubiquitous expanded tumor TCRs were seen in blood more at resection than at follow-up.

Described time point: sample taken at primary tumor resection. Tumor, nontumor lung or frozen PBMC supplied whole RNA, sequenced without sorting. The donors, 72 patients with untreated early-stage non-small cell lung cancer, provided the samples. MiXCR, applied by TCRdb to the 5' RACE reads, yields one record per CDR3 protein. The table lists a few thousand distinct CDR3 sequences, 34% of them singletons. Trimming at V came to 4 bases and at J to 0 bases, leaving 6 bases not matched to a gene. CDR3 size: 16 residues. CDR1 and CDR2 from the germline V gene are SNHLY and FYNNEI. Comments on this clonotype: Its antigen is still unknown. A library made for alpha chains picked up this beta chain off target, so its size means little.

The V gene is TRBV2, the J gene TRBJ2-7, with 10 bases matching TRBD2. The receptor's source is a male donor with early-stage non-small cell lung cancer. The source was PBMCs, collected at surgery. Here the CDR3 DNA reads TGTGCCAGCAGTGGAGGACTAGCGGATAACTCCTACGAGCAGTACTTC. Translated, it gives CASSGGLADNSYEQYF.